The entry that follows covers one T cell receptor beta chain sequence. Antigen unknown. V gave up 3 bases and J gave up 1 base; unmatched junction bases: 6. CDR1 SGHDT and CDR2 YYEEEE come from the germline V gene. This CDR3 is built from 17 residues. The sample is drawn from a study of cytomegalovirus exposure and HLA in healthy donors. Study-wide results and caveats: A link between a missense DCLRE1C variant and TCR beta V- and J-gene trimming emerged from a later analysis. Relative to the approximately 660-donor mean, N-insertions were reportedly fewer in an Asian-associated ancestry cluster in a later analysis.

PCR was performed using 60 Vbeta and 13 Jbeta primers. Clones were read by immunoSEQ multiplex PCR, and TCRdb kept only the in-frame ones, dropping some. The sample lists about 190,000 clones; over 60% were seen once. Sequencing was carried out using PBMCs. The genes are TRBV5-6 and TRBJ2-7; the match to TRBD2 covers 14 bases. The sequence was collected from a woman aged 40 to 50 in good health and CMV-seronegative. CDR3 sequence (DNA): TGTGCCAGCAGCTCGGGACTAGCGGGAGTCGGGTCCTACGAGCAGTACGTC. It specifies CASSSGLAGVGSYEQYV.